This TCR beta chain was sequenced for a study of cytomegalovirus exposure and HLA in healthy donors. The PCR used 60 Vbeta and 13 Jbeta primers. Sequenced by immunoSEQ multiplex PCR; TCRdb stores in-frame clones only, minus some. The table lists around 150,000 clones, more than 75% of them singletons, with approximately 2% in the top ten. The CDR3 spans 11 residues. Germline V gives CDR1 SQVTM, CDR2 ANQGSEA. V gave up 7 bases and J gave up 4 bases; unmatched junction bases: 3. The specimen sequenced was PBMCs. This TCR came from a man aged 25 to 40 in good health and CMV-seronegative. This sequence joins TRBV29-1 and TRBJ2-5; 7 bases map to TRBD1. CDR3 loop: CSGRQGETQYF. Here the CDR3 DNA reads TGCAGCGGAAGACAGGGAGAGACCCAGTACTTC.